This T cell receptor (beta chain) was recovered during a study of T cells in Graves' hyperthyroidism and ophthalmopathy. Regions amplified from RNA transcripts were the TCR beta CDR3 regions. The HTBI primer set was used in a first-round RT-PCR of the TCR CDR3. One entry per CDR3 protein, called by TCRdb with MiXCR from the multiplex PCR reads. This table holds 700,000 or so distinct CDR3 sequences, about 17% found once. Germline V lookup: CDR1 MNHNS, CDR2 SASEGT. V was pared by 7 bases and J by 5 bases, with 18 bases between. This CDR3 has 14 residues. This clonotype was seen many times. The chain is built from TRBV6-1 and TRBJ2-7; D may correspond to TRBD1 or TRBD2 (5 bases each). The sample comprised blood. The source of this sequence is a young man with Graves' hyperthyroidism. CDR3 region: CASTLRGPGDEQYF. The CDR3 coding sequence is TGTGCCAGCACCTTACGGGGACCAGGTGACGAGCAGTACTTC.